The 20 T cell receptor beta chains below all came from one sample that was sequenced in a study of T cell responses to AZD1222 COVID-19 vaccine (dated by TCRdb to about 2021). In light of the paper, this sample's time point label describes: baseline before first vaccination. Receptor amplification or capture employed the immunoSEQ multiplex PCR assay. TCRdb limited this immuneACCESS table to in-frame rearrangements with V and J called. A share of clones is missing; checked studies link under half to unresolved V genes, and the rest is unexplained. A total of some 140,000 clones appear in this sample, over 90% of them only once. Around 0.91% of the sample belongs to the ten largest clones. The sequencing here drew on peripheral blood, taken on day 0 of AZD1222 vaccination. These receptors were collected from an adult in good health.

This clone appeared a few times. The chain carries TRBV5-5 and TRBJ1-4; D unresolved. The CDR3 extends over 14 amino acids. The ends were cut back, 2 bases at V and 6 bases at J, with 11 bases in the middle. Germline CDR1 and CDR2: SGHKS and YYEKEE (reference sequence). CDR3: CASSFSRTDEKLFF. Here the CDR3 DNA reads TGTGCCAGCAGCTTCTCCAGAACCGATGAAAAACTGTTTTTT.

The gene calls are TRBV28 and TRBJ2-1; D might be TRBD2 (6 bases). The CDR3 loop spans 14 amino acids. V lost 4 bases, J lost 4 bases, and 11 bases lay in between. Per germline, CDR1 MDHEN and CDR2 SYDVKM. This CDR3 reads CASSSAGGYNEQFF. The CDR3 region has the DNA TGTGCCAGCAGTTCGGCAGGAGGGTACAATGAGCAGTTCTTC.

The gene calls are TRBV6-5 and TRBJ1-2, with a weak D call TRBD1 (5 bases). CDR3 length: 13 amino acids. CDR1 is MNHEY and CDR2 is SVGAGI in the germline V gene. Trimming took off 2 bases at V and 10 bases at J, with 14 bases between the two ends. CDR3 nucleotides: TGTGCCAGCAGTTACATGGGGACGATGACCTACACCTTC. It is translated as CASSYMGTMTYTF.

The rearrangement uses TRBV6-5 and TRBJ1-1; D gene unclear. The CDR3 is 13 amino acids. Germline V lookup: CDR1 MNHEY, CDR2 SVGAGI. Trimming cost V 7 bases and J 0 bases, with 9 bases left between them. The CDR3 DNA reads TGTGCCAGCAAAAGACACCTGAACACTGAAGCTTTCTTT. Amino acids: CASKRHLNTEAFF.

The chain joins TRBV2 to TRBJ1-6; tentative D call: TRBD1 (6 bases). Trimming pared 6 bases from V and 0 bases from J, leaving 12 bases between. CDR3 size: 16 residues. Germline-derived CDR1 and CDR2 are SNHLY and FYNNEI. The CDR3 nucleotides read TGTGCCAGCAGACCCGACAGGAGCTCCTATAATTCACCCCTCCACTTT. It codes for CASRPDRSSYNSPLHF. Supplemented by reference TRBV2 and TRBJ1-6, the full variable domain reads EPEVTQTPSHQVTQMGQEVILRCVPISNHLYFYWYRQILGQKVEFLVSFYNNEISEKSEIFDDQFSVERPDGSNFTLKIRSTKLEDSAMYFCASRPDRSSYNSPLHFGNGTRLTVT.

The V gene is TRBV5-5, the J gene TRBJ1-5; the D is unclear. Germline CDR1 and CDR2: SGHKS and YYEKEE (reference sequence). This CDR3 comprises 13 residues. V shed 1 base and J shed 1 base, with 3 bases lying between them. CDR3: CASSLWSNQPQHF. The CDR3 DNA is TGTGCCAGCAGCTTGTGGAGCAATCAGCCCCAGCATTTT.

V and J are TRBV6-5 and TRBJ1-2; D uncertain. Germline CDR1 and CDR2: MNHEY and SVGAGI. The length of the CDR3 is 14 residues. Trimming removed 2 bases from V and 5 bases from J, with 12 bases in between. The CDR3 bases are TGTGCCAGCAGTTACGAGAGGGCTCGGTATGGCTACACCTTC. Amino acid sequence: CASSYERARYGYTF.

This clone has a single count. The V gene is TRBV30, the J gene TRBJ2-7; D is undetermined. The CDR3 has 12 amino acids. V was cut by 5 bases and J by 5 bases, with 13 bases left in between. From germline, CDR1 is GTSNPN and CDR2 SVGIG (reference sequence). CDR3: CAWDLGMHEQYF. The CDR3 nucleotides read TGTGCCTGGGATCTGGGAATGCACGAGCAGTACTTC.

The rearrangement uses TRBV21-1 and TRBJ1-1; the table assigns TRBD1, which was not confirmed against the DNA. TRBV21-1 is annotated as a pseudogene. CDR3 length equals 18 residues. For the CDR3, the DNA is TGTGCCAGCAGCAAAGGCGGACAGAATGACAATCTCCGCGATGAAGCTTTCTTT. This translates into CASSKGGQNDNLRDEAFF.

The CDR3 loop reads CASSLEGVVGRDYSGANVLTF. DNA for the CDR3: TGTGCCAGCAGCTTAGAGGGCGTTGTAGGGAGGGATTACTCTGGGGCCAACGTCCTGACTTTC. The rearrangement uses TRBV7-8 and TRBJ2-6, with 7 bases fitting TRBD2. Germline values: CDR1 SGHVS, CDR2 FQNEAQ. The CDR3 spans 21 residues. The junction had 15 bases not matched to a gene; V was cut back by 1 base and J by 0 bases.

Regarding this clone: The junction departs from the called germline gene at one end, perhaps through a read error. The V gene is TRBV7-7, the J gene TRBJ1-1; tentatively, D is TRBD1 (6 bases). This CDR3 has 13 amino acids. In germline, CDR1 is SSHAT, CDR2 FNYEAQ (reference sequence). CDR3 DNA: TGTGCTAGCAGCTTGGAACAGGGAGCTGAAGCTTTCTTT. Translating it yields CASSLEQGAEAFF.

This clone was seen only once. V gene TRBV7-9 combines with J gene TRBJ1-1; possibly TRBD1 for D (6 bases). CDR1 and CDR2 (germline): SEHNR, FQNEAQ (reference sequence). V was pared by 4 bases and J by 3 bases, with 9 bases between. This CDR3 comprises 13 residues. CDR3: CASSSYRDTEAFF. The CDR3 DNA is TGTGCCAGCAGCTCGTACAGGGACACTGAAGCTTTCTTT.

The chain couples TRBV9 to TRBJ1-3; maybe TRBD1 (5 bases). Between the trimmed V and J ends, which lost 0 bases and 2 bases, there was a span of 9 bases. This CDR3 contains 15 residues. Germline CDR1 and CDR2: SGDLS and YYNGEE. CDR3 region: CASSVDLGAGNTIYF. The CDR3 DNA reads TGTGCCAGCAGCGTAGATCTGGGGGCTGGAAACACCATATATTTT.

This rearrangement joins TRBV5-1 to TRBJ2-1, with a possible D match to TRBD1 (6 bases). Germline V lookup: CDR1 SGHRS, CDR2 YFSETQ. Trimming took off 1 base at V and 7 bases at J, with 6 bases between the two ends. The CDR3 is made up of 12 amino acids. The CDR3 protein is CASSLTGNEQFF. The CDR3, as DNA: TGCGCCAGCAGCTTGACAGGGAATGAGCAGTTCTTC.

The chain is built from TRBV18 and TRBJ2-6; TRBD1 or TRBD2 may be the D gene (5 bases each). CDR3 size: 16 residues. Germline CDR1 is KGHSH and CDR2 is LQKENI. Trimming removed 3 bases at V and 0 bases at J, with 9 bases between. This CDR3 is CASSPGRSSGANVLTF. The DNA for the CDR3 is TGTGCCAGCTCACCGGGACGGAGCTCTGGGGCCAACGTCCTGACTTTC.

This clone was counted between two and nine times. V usage is TRBV21-1 and J usage is TRBJ2-2; the table's D gene call, TRBD1, was not cross checked with the DNA. TRBV21-1 is a documented pseudogene. CDR3 length: 14 residues. Written as DNA, the CDR3 is TGTGCCAGCAACGCGCAGGGGCATGACGGGGAGCTGTTTTTT. Translating gives CASNAQGHDGELFF.

There are a few counts of this clone. The J gene is TRBJ2-5, the V gene TRBV7-3, with D possibly being TRBD2 (6 bases). Germline V CDR1 and CDR2: SGHTA, FQGTGA. The CDR3 totals 15 residues. Trimming removed 5 bases at V and 3 bases at J, with 16 bases between. The CDR3 DNA is TGTGCCAGCAGCCAATCGGGACTGGGGGAAGAGACCCAGTACTTC. Its translation: CASSQSGLGEETQYF.

V is TRBV5-5 and J is TRBJ2-6; tentatively, D is TRBD1 or TRBD2 (5 bases each). CDR1 is SGHKS, CDR2 YYEKEE, per germline (reference sequence). The CDR3 is made up of 17 amino acids. V was cut by 1 base and J by 2 bases, with 13 bases left in between. The CDR3 loop reads CASSLIEGQPGANVLTF. CDR3 DNA: TGTGCCAGCAGCTTGATTGAGGGGCAGCCTGGGGCCAACGTCCTGACTTTC.

This clone was recorded only once. The chain links TRBV3-1 (or the pseudogene TRBV3-2) to TRBJ2-7, with 9 bases identical to TRBD2. In germline, CDR1 is LGHDT, CDR2 YNNKEL (reference sequence). The CDR3 consists of 16 residues. Losses at the gene ends were 0 bases for V and 7 bases for J; bases not matched to a gene: 10. The CDR3 sequence: CASSQEATSGSWEQYF. CDR3 coding DNA: TGTGCCAGCAGCCAAGAAGCGACTAGCGGCTCGTGGGAGCAGTACTTC.

The sample holds a few counts of this clone. The chain links TRBV30 to TRBJ1-4; 8 bases agree with TRBD1. Germline trimming cut 7 bases from V and 6 bases from J; bases unmatched to any gene: 7. The germline gives CDR1 GTSNPN, CDR2 SVGIG (reference sequence). The CDR3 is 13 amino acids. In DNA, the CDR3 is TGTGCCTTAGGACAGGGCGGCGATGAAAAACTGTTTTTT. Protein product: CALGQGGDEKLFF.